This TCR beta chain was sequenced during a study of shared clonotypes between healthy human individuals. General study points: As a rule, naive subsets had a larger estimated richness than memory subsets. It was expected that sequencing depth would affect clonotype sharing among donors.

To note about this clone: What it binds is not known. The identical CDR3 is also encoded by other nucleotide sequences in the sample.

Template for every sorted-subset replicate PCR totaled around 200 ng DNA, tens of thousands of T cell genomes. Profiling relied on immunoSEQ multiplex PCR, and the TCRdb table lists in-frame clones only, not all of them. The sample yields approximately 1.5 million clones, about 98.5% seen once. V gave up 0 bases and J gave up 2 bases, with 5 bases separating them. The CDR3 loop spans 13 amino acids. Germline CDR1 reads KGHSH; CDR2 reads LQKENI. The sequence derives from a man in his thirties or forties in good health. Sequencing was performed on naive CD4+ T cells sorted from blood. This sample's subset: CD45RA+ positively selected. J is TRBJ2-7 and V is TRBV18, with unresolved D. CDR3 sequence reads: CASSPPLAYEQYF. The CDR3, as DNA: TGTGCCAGCTCACCACCATTAGCCTACGAGCAGTACTTC.